What follows are 18 T cell receptor beta chains derived from one specimen sequenced in a study of response to subunit inactivated influenza vaccine. TCRdb re-derived calls from the RT-PCR reads in MiXCR, one entry per CDR3 protein. The sample lists around 480,000 distinct CDR3 sequences, roughly 9.8% occurring once. The starting material was PBMCs from blood, obtained 40 to 50 days after vaccination. Receptors originate from a man aged 45 to 65 who received an inactivated influenza vaccine.

The genes are TRBV5-1 and TRBJ2-1; 14 bases fit TRBD2. Germline V gene lookup returns CDR1 SGHRS and CDR2 YFSETQ. The V and J ends lost 3 bases and 7 bases, in that order; junction bases with no gene match: 6. This CDR3 region has 16 residues. The CDR3 loop is CASSWRGTSGSNEQFF. The CDR3 nucleotides read TGCGCCAGCAGCTGGCGGGGGACTAGCGGGAGTAATGAGCAGTTCTTC.

The V call is TRBV6-5, the J call TRBJ2-7, with 10 positions matching TRBD1. Germline-derived CDR1 and CDR2 are MNHEY and SVGAGI. The CDR3 has 16 amino acids. The ends lost 0 bases at V and 1 base at J; junction bases unmatched: 3. CDR3: CASSYSLDRGSYEQYF. CDR3 nucleotide sequence: TGTGCCAGCAGTTACTCGCTGGACAGGGGGTCCTACGAGCAGTACTTC.

The rearrangement joins TRBV5-1 to TRBJ2-3, with D unclear. This CDR3 comprises 15 residues. The germline V and J ends were trimmed by 3 bases and 0 bases, with 11 bases remaining between them. The germline gives CDR1 SGHRS, CDR2 YFSETQ. The CDR3 DNA reads TGCGCCAGCAGCTGGGGATGGGATAGCACAGATACGCAGTATTTT. It yields the protein CASSWGWDSTDTQYF.

In its sample, this clonotype was seen a few times. Since a much larger clone is just one base distant, this may be a read error. This chain connects TRBV7-9 to TRBJ2-7; weak D call: TRBD1 (5 bases). The CDR3 extends over 16 amino acids. The ends were cut back, 3 bases at V and 6 bases at J, with 21 bases in the middle. Germline V gene data show CDR1 as SEHNR and CDR2 as FQNEAQ (reference sequence). CDR3 sequence reads: CASSFAFNSDSSEQYF. As DNA, the CDR3 is TGTGCCAGCAGCTTTGCGTTTAACAGTGACAGTAGCGAGCAGTACTTC.

This clonotype was recorded many times. V is TRBV20-1 and J is TRBJ2-3; weak D call: TRBD1 (5 bases). Germline CDR1 reads DFQATT; CDR2 reads SNEGSKA (reference sequence). V gave up 5 bases and J gave up 3 bases, with 9 bases separating them. The CDR3 is 12 residues long. The CDR3 spells CSAPDMTDTQYF. The CDR3 nucleotides are TGCAGTGCTCCGGACATGACAGATACGCAGTATTTT.

V and J are TRBV6-5 and TRBJ1-1; 7 bases are a match to TRBD1. Looked up from germline, CDR1 is MNHEY and CDR2 is SVGAGI. J was trimmed by 4 bases and V by 2 bases; bases with no gene match: 1. The CDR3 contains 13 residues. The CDR3 bases are TGTGCCAGCAGTTACAGGGACAGCACTGAAGCTTTCTTT. Its protein product is CASSYRDSTEAFF.

Only a few counts were recorded for this clonotype. V gene TRBV21-1 combines with J gene TRBJ2-7; the D call of TRBD2 is as the table states it, not checked on the DNA. TRBV21-1 is shown as a pseudogene. This CDR3 region has 17 residues. This CDR3 is CASSMGLAGEGFEEQYF. In DNA, the CDR3 is TGTGCCAGCAGCATGGGACTAGCGGGAGAGGGCTTTGAGGAGCAGTACTTC.

This clonotype has a single count. The germline gene is not matched at one end of the junction; a read error may be the cause. The V call is TRBV20-1, the J call TRBJ2-3; D possibly corresponds to TRBD2 (5 bases). The CDR3 has 14 residues. CDR1 and CDR2 from the germline V gene are DFQATT and SNEGSKA (reference sequence). The CDR3, as DNA: TGCAGTGCTTCCACTAGGTCTAGCACAGATACGCAGTGTTTT. Translated, it gives CSASTRSSTDTQCF.

This chain links TRBV29-1 with TRBJ2-3, with 7 nucleotides matching TRBD2. CDR1 is SQVTM and CDR2 is ANQGSEA in the germline V gene. The CDR3 is 14 amino acids. Trimming at V came to 4 bases and at J to 3 bases, leaving 7 bases not matched to a gene. The CDR3 here is CSVAGTTPTDTQYF. The CDR3 nucleotides read TGCAGCGTTGCCGGGACTACTCCAACAGATACGCAGTATTTT.

With regard to this clonotype: The CDR3 ends on some other residue instead of the conserved phenylalanine or tryptophan, so this is likely a read error. The chain couples TRBV20-1 to TRBJ2-1; 11 nucleotides match TRBD2. Germline lookup yields CDR1 DFQATT and CDR2 SNEGSKA (reference sequence). The CDR3 has 16 amino acids. The V and J ends lost 0 bases and 7 bases, in that order; junction bases with no gene match: 8. CDR3 coding DNA: TGCAGTGCTAGAGATCTCCGCCGACTAGCGGGAAATGAGCAGTTCCTC. This sequence encodes CSARDLRRLAGNEQFL.

This chain joins TRBV21-1 and TRBJ2-7; the table names TRBD1, a call not compared with the DNA. TRBV21-1 is a pseudogene. There are 14 residues in the CDR3. The CDR3 nucleotides are TGTGCCAGCAGCAAAGTTCACAGGGGCTACGAGCAGTACTTC. Its protein product is CASSKVHRGYEQYF.

This clonotype was counted only a few times. The rearrangement joins TRBV13 to TRBJ2-7; D is uncertain. CDR3 size: 15 residues. Trimming removed 0 bases from V and 3 bases from J, with 12 bases in between. Germline V gene sequence: CDR1 PRHDT, CDR2 FYEKMQ (reference sequence). CDR3 loop: CASSLGLRRNYEQYF. CDR3 DNA: TGTGCCAGCAGCTTAGGCCTCAGACGAAACTACGAGCAGTACTTC.

The chain carries TRBV7-2 and TRBJ2-5; D unclear. The CDR3 sequence is 13 residues long. The V end lost 1 base, the J end lost 9 bases, and 12 bases lay between the germline ends. Germline V CDR1 and CDR2: SGHTA, FQGNSA. The CDR3 DNA reads as TGTGCCAGCAGCTTAGTTGTGACTCGGGCCCAGTACTTC. It translates to CASSLVVTRAQYF.

This clonotype has just a few counts. The rearrangement joins TRBV12-3 or TRBV12-4 to TRBJ1-6; D remains unclear. This CDR3 is built from 15 residues. V was shortened by 6 bases and J by 6 bases, with 15 bases between the two germline ends. CDR3 in DNA: TGTGCCAGCAGCGTCTCGGGTCGCTTTAATTCACCCCTCCACTTT. The encoded protein is CASSVSGRFNSPLHF.

This clonotype was seen ten or more times. The CDR3 loop reads CASSLNRRDIQYF. Written as DNA, the CDR3 is TGCGCCAGCAGCTTGAACCGGAGGGACATTCAGTACTTC. The rearrangement joins TRBV5-1 to TRBJ2-4; a possible D gene is TRBD2 (6 bases). Germline V CDR1 and CDR2: SGHRS, YFSETQ. Trimming shortened V by 1 base and J by 8 bases, and 10 bases separated the two germline ends. This CDR3 has 13 residues.

V is TRBV11-2 and J is TRBJ2-2; TRBD1 aligns across 8 bases. The CDR3 covers 14 residues. V lost 5 bases to trimming and J lost 6 bases; unmatched junction nucleotides: 5. Germline V gene lookup returns CDR1 SGHAT and CDR2 FQNNGV. The CDR3 protein is CASSPYRGAGELFF. For the CDR3, the DNA is TGTGCCAGCAGCCCCTACAGGGGGGCCGGGGAGCTGTTTTTT.

The table lists this clonotype with many counts. The J gene is TRBJ2-7, the V gene TRBV7-2; no reliable D call. Trimming shortened V by 4 bases and J by 6 bases, and 13 bases separated the two germline ends. The germline V gene encodes CDR1 SGHTA and CDR2 FQGNSA. The CDR3 is made up of 13 amino acids. The CDR3 nucleotides are TGTGCCAGCAGCTCCAAAGAAACCTTCGAGCAGTACTTC. Encoded protein: CASSSKETFEQYF.

This clonotype was seen at least ten times. J is TRBJ1-2 and V is TRBV5-6, with D tentatively TRBD1 (6 bases). CDR1 is SGHDT and CDR2 is YYEEEE in the germline V gene. The CDR3 totals 13 residues. Trimming took 4 bases from V and 3 from J, leaving 10 bases between them. This CDR3 reads CASSLDRHYGYTF. The CDR3 DNA follows: TGTGCCAGCAGCCTAGACAGGCACTATGGCTACACCTTC.